The 31 T cell receptor beta chains reported below all come from one sample, sequenced in a study of cytomegalovirus exposure and HLA in healthy donors. Primers included in the PCR were 60 Vbeta and 13 Jbeta primers. Sequencing was performed with immunoSEQ multiplex PCR; in TCRdb, only in-frame clones are kept and a portion is missing. The sample shows under 200,000 clones, over 65% of them seen only once. Sequencing was performed on PBMCs. The receptor set was obtained from a woman between 35 and 50 years old in good health and CMV-seropositive.

The table lists this clone with a few counts. The rearrangement links TRBV18 to TRBJ2-7; 11 bases match TRBD2. This CDR3 has 16 residues. Germline-derived CDR1 and CDR2 are KGHSH and LQKENI. The V gene end was trimmed by 3 bases and the J gene end by 1 base; junction bases not matched to a gene: 5. Written as DNA, the CDR3 is TGTGCCAGCTCACCCGCCCTAGCGGGAGGATCCTACGAGCAGTACTTC. Translation gives CASSPALAGGSYEQYF. Drawing the rest from reference TRBV18 and TRBJ2-7, the complete variable domain is NAGVMQNPRHLVRRRGQEARLRCSPMKGHSHVYWYRQLPEEGLKFMVYLQKENIIDESGMPKERFSAEFPKEGPSILRIQQVVRGDSAAYFCASSPALAGGSYEQYFGPGTRLTVT.

The chain couples TRBV19 to TRBJ1-1, with 10 bases lining up with TRBD1. Germline V gives CDR1 LNHDA, CDR2 SQIVND (reference sequence). V was pared by 7 bases and J by 3 bases, with 11 bases of the junction left unmatched. CDR3 length: 16 residues. CDR3 sequence reads: CASTRGDRGVDTEAFF. CDR3 nucleotide sequence: TGTGCCAGTACGAGGGGGGACAGGGGTGTTGACACTGAAGCTTTCTTT.

The chain couples TRBV2 to TRBJ2-1, with D possibly matching TRBD1 (6 bases). Germline V gene lookup returns CDR1 SNHLY and CDR2 FYNNEI. V shed 8 bases and J shed 0 bases, with 14 bases lying between them. The CDR3 runs 15 residues. CDR3 coding DNA: TGTGCCAGCCGGGGACACGATAGCTCCTACAATGAGCAGTTCTTC. Its protein product is CASRGHDSSYNEQFF.

The rearrangement links TRBV7-2 to TRBJ2-5; the D gene is possibly TRBD1 (5 bases). The CDR3 contains 14 residues. Per the germline V gene, CDR1 is SGHTA and CDR2 is FQGNSA. V lost 5 bases and J lost 1, with 11 bases in between. The CDR3 protein is CASSLNRFQETQYF. The CDR3 DNA follows: TGTGCCAGCAGCCTCAACAGGTTCCAAGAGACCCAGTACTTC.

The CDR3 spells CASSSTGPREFF. The CDR3 region has the DNA TGTGCCAGCAGTTCAACAGGCCCCCGGGAGTTCTTC. This chain joins TRBV7-9 and TRBJ2-1; D may be TRBD1 (5 bases). The ends were cut back, 6 bases at V and 14 bases at J, with 17 bases in the middle. In germline, CDR1 is SEHNR, CDR2 FQNEAQ (reference sequence). The CDR3 is 12 residues long.

The gene calls are TRBV7-3 and TRBJ2-7, with 10 nucleotides matching TRBD1. Germline CDR1 reads SGHTA; CDR2 reads FQGTGA. The CDR3 spans 16 residues. Unmatched junction bases numbered 10, after V lost 5 bases and J lost 3 bases. The CDR3 protein is CASSLRAGTGDYEQYF. CDR3 sequence (DNA): TGTGCCAGCAGCCTAAGGGCCGGGACAGGGGACTACGAGCAGTACTTC.

V gene TRBV7-8 combines with J gene TRBJ2-7; 10 nucleotides line up with TRBD1. CDR3 size: 15 residues. The J segment lost 5 bases and the V segment lost 3 bases, leaving 7 bases of the junction unmatched. Germline-derived CDR1 and CDR2 are SGHVS and FQNEAQ. CDR3 residues: CASSFIWDRGNEQYF. As DNA, the CDR3 is TGTGCCAGCAGCTTTATTTGGGACAGGGGCAACGAGCAGTACTTC. Full variable domain (missing parts from reference TRBV7-8 and TRBJ2-7): GAGVSQSPRYKVAKRGQDVALRCDPISGHVSLFWYQQALGQGPEFLTYFQNEAQLDKSGLPSDRFFAERPEGSVSTLKIQRTQQEDSAVYLCASSFIWDRGNEQYFGPGTRLTVT.

This clone turned up a few times. V is TRBV29-1 and J is TRBJ2-7; 10 bases align to TRBD1. The V gene end was trimmed by 3 bases and the J gene end by 6 bases; junction bases not matched to a gene: 8. The CDR3 is 14 residues long. Germline loops: CDR1 SQVTM, CDR2 ANQGSEA. CDR3 residues: CSVDVRDRGREQYF. CDR3 nucleotides: TGCAGCGTTGACGTTCGTGACAGGGGGCGCGAGCAGTACTTC.

V is TRBV5-4 and J is TRBJ1-4; maybe TRBD1 (5 bases). V lost 1 base and J 7 bases, leaving 11 bases between the germline ends. Germline V CDR1 and CDR2: SGHNT, YYREEE (reference sequence). CDR3 length: 14 amino acids. CDR3 sequence (DNA): TGTGCCAGCAGCTTGAATGGGGGGGGTGAAAAACTGTTTTTT. Translation: CASSLNGGGEKLFF. Combining the CDR3 with reference TRBV5-4 and TRBJ1-4 gives the whole variable domain ETGVTQSPTHLIKTRGQQVTLRCSSQSGHNTVSWYQQALGQGPQFIFQYYREEENGRGNFPPRFSGLQFPNYSSELNVNALELDDSALYLCASSLNGGGEKLFFGSGTQLSVL.

V is TRBV28 and J is TRBJ2-7, with 9 bases fitting TRBD1. The ends lost 2 bases at V and 4 bases at J; junction bases unmatched: 3. Germline V gives CDR1 MDHEN, CDR2 SYDVKM. The CDR3 runs to 14 residues. CDR3: CASSLGTGSYEQYF. CDR3 sequence (DNA): TGTGCCAGCAGTTTAGGGACAGGGTCTTACGAGCAGTACTTC.

The V gene is TRBV5-4, the J gene TRBJ2-3; 8 nucleotides align to TRBD2. This CDR3 region has 15 residues. Germline CDR1 reads SGHNT; CDR2 reads YYREEE (reference sequence). After removal of 4 bases from V and 10 bases from J, the junction contained 14 bases not matched to a gene. DNA of the CDR3: TGTGCCAGCAGCCCAAGCGGGAGTATCGAGCGGGCGCAGTATTTT. This codes for CASSPSGSIERAQYF.

A single count supports this clone. The chain recombines TRBV25-1 with TRBJ1-2; no reliable D call. CDR3 size: 13 residues. Trimming shortened V by 8 bases and J by 4 bases, and 14 bases separated the two germline ends. The V gene's germline CDR1 is MGHDK and CDR2 SYGVNS. CDR3 protein: CASGPGNSYGYTF. The DNA for the CDR3 is TGTGCCAGCGGACCCGGGAATAGCTATGGCTACACCTTC.

The J gene is TRBJ2-7, the V gene TRBV4-3; 7 nucleotides align to TRBD1. V shed 4 bases, J shed 7 bases, and the junction held 16 bases outside the gene matches. This CDR3 is built from 16 residues. Per the germline V gene, CDR1 is LGHNA and CDR2 is YSLEER. The chain's CDR3 is CASSPATGTDACEQYF. CDR3 DNA sequence: TGCGCCAGCAGCCCGGCGACCGGGACAGACGCGTGTGAGCAGTACTTC.

The gene calls are TRBV7-9 and TRBJ2-7, with a possible D match to TRBD2 (6 bases). The V end lost 5 bases, the J end lost 5 bases, and 19 bases lay between the germline ends. CDR1 and CDR2 from the germline V gene are SEHNR and FQNEAQ (reference sequence). CDR3 size: 15 residues. This chain's CDR3 is CASSPGVGGLHEQYF. As DNA, the CDR3 is TGTGCCAGCAGCCCGGGGGTTGGGGGACTTCACGAGCAGTACTTC.

As to this clone: The junction does not match germline at one end; this may be a read error. CDR3 protein: CASSLVSPAGEETQYF. The DNA for the CDR3 is TGTGCTAGCAGCTTAGTCAGTCCCGCGGGAGAAGAGACCCAGTACTTC. V usage is TRBV7-7 and J usage is TRBJ2-5; 7 nucleotides agree with TRBD2. Germline assignment: CDR1 SSHAT and CDR2 FNYEAQ (reference sequence). This CDR3 region has 16 residues.

This clone was detected only a few times. V gene TRBV29-1 combines with J gene TRBJ1-1; a possible D gene is TRBD1 (5 bases). Germline V gives CDR1 SQVTM, CDR2 ANQGSEA. Between the trimmed V and J ends, which lost 4 bases and 7 bases, there was a span of 19 bases. The CDR3 totals 14 residues. CDR3: CSVVGPSGGDEAFF. In nucleotides, the CDR3 is TGCAGCGTTGTTGGGCCCAGTGGAGGGGATGAAGCTTTCTTT.

The chain has TRBV7-9 and TRBJ2-1, with D possibly being TRBD2 (5 bases). Trimming cost V 3 bases and J 0 bases, with 9 bases left between them. There are 15 residues in the CDR3. Germline V gene lookup returns CDR1 SEHNR and CDR2 FQNEAQ (reference sequence). This CDR3 reads CASSFRGSSYNEQFF. CDR3 coding DNA: TGTGCCAGCAGCTTTCGTGGGAGCTCCTACAATGAGCAGTTCTTC.

This chain uses TRBV9 with TRBJ2-1; D remains unclear. There are 13 residues in the CDR3. V was shortened by 3 bases and J by 7 bases, with 11 bases between the two germline ends. Germline V gene data show CDR1 as SGDLS and CDR2 as YYNGEE. DNA for the CDR3: TGTGCCAGCAGCGGGAGTCCGGTGAATGAGCAGTTCTTC. Protein: CASSGSPVNEQFF.

A few counts support this clone. This chain links TRBV9 with TRBJ2-5, with a tentative D call TRBD2 (5 bases). CDR1 is SGDLS, CDR2 YYNGEE, per germline. The CDR3 covers 13 residues. V dropped 6 bases and J dropped 3 bases, with 12 bases sitting between them. The CDR3 sequence is CASTPGVEETQYF. The CDR3 nucleotides read TGTGCCAGCACCCCCGGGGTCGAAGAGACCCAGTACTTC.

The chain recombines TRBV15 with TRBJ2-5; 10 nucleotides match TRBD2. The J call may not be correct, given that the DNA end is closer to TRBJ2-7. In germline, CDR1 is LNHNV, CDR2 YYDKDF (reference sequence). The CDR3 contains 14 residues. CDR3 DNA sequence: TGTGCCACCAGCACCAGGACTAGCGGCTACGAGCAGTACTTC. This translates into CATSTRTSGYEQYF.

The chain employs TRBV19 and TRBJ1-1, with 8 positions matching TRBD1. Germline trimming cut 4 bases from V and 1 base from J; bases unmatched to any gene: 5. The germline CDR1 and CDR2 sequences are LNHDA and SQIVND (reference sequence). There are 15 residues in the CDR3. CDR3 bases: TGTGCCAGTAGTACCCGGGACAGGCGGAACACTGAAGCTTTCTTT. This gives the protein CASSTRDRRNTEAFF. The full variable domain, with the rest looked up from reference TRBV19 and TRBJ1-1, is DGGITQSPKYLFRKEGQNVTLSCEQNLNHDAMYWYRQDPGQGLRLIYYSQIVNDFQKGDIAEGYSVSREKKESFPLTVTSAQKNPTAFYLCASSTRDRRNTEAFFGQGTRLTVV.

This clone turned up a few times. V usage is TRBV4-3 and J usage is TRBJ1-4, with a tentative D call TRBD1 (5 bases). Germline-derived CDR1 and CDR2 are LGHNA and YSLEER. Trimming removed 1 base at V and 5 bases at J, with 14 bases between. The CDR3 loop spans 16 amino acids. CDR3 in DNA: TGCGCCAGCAGCCAAGTGGTCGGCCAGGGCAATGAAAAACTGTTTTTT. Translating gives CASSQVVGQGNEKLFF.

This chain joins TRBV5-6 and TRBJ2-1, with D perhaps matching TRBD1 (6 bases). Germline V gives CDR1 SGHDT, CDR2 YYEEEE. This CDR3 has 18 amino acids. V was clipped by 1 base and J by 6 bases, with 23 bases between them. In DNA, the CDR3 is TGTGCCAGCAGCTTGTGGGCCAGCGGAGGATTGGGGGCCAATGAGCAGTTCTTC. Translation gives CASSLWASGGLGANEQFF. Using reference TRBV5-6 and TRBJ2-1 for the parts outside the CDR3, the full variable domain is DAGVTQSPTHLIKTRGQQVTLRCSPKSGHDTVSWYQQALGQGPQFIFQYYEEEERQRGNFPDRFSGHQFPNYSSELNVNALLLGDSALYLCASSLWASGGLGANEQFFGPGTRLTVL.

Points on this clone: Germline and junction disagree at one end, which may indicate a read error. This chain connects TRBV6-6 to TRBJ1-5, with TRBD1 identical over 8 bases. Looked up from germline, CDR1 is MNHNY and CDR2 is SVGAGI (reference sequence). The CDR3 runs to 15 residues. The CDR3 spells CASSYSLQGDQPQNF. CDR3 coding DNA: TGTGCCAGCAGTTACTCGTTACAGGGGGATCAGCCCCAGAATTTT.

The V call is TRBV7-2, the J call TRBJ2-7, with 8 bases matching TRBD1. V was clipped by 5 bases and J by 6 bases; unmatched bases: 3. CDR1 is SGHTA, CDR2 FQGNSA, per germline. The CDR3 is 12 residues long. CDR3 amino acids: CASSRQGREQYF. The CDR3 nucleotides read TGTGCCAGCAGCCGACAGGGGCGCGAGCAGTACTTC.

V usage is TRBV28 and J usage is TRBJ2-2; D gene uncertain. There are 12 residues in the CDR3. V lost 2 bases and J 4 bases, leaving 2 bases between the germline ends. Germline CDR1 is MDHEN and CDR2 is SYDVKM. The CDR3, as DNA: TGTGCCAGCAGTTTACTCACCGGGGAGCTGTTTTTT. Translated: CASSLLTGELFF.

About this clone: The same CDR3 arises from other DNA sequences in this sample as well. The J gene is TRBJ1-1, the V gene TRBV18; TRBD1 matches at 8 bases. With 6 bases clipped from V and 2 bases from J, the junction kept 2 bases outside the gene matches. The CDR3 covers 13 residues. Germline V gives CDR1 KGHSH, CDR2 LQKENI. Written as DNA, the CDR3 is TGTGCCAGCTCTCAGGGGGCTAACACTGAAGCTTTCTTT. It translates to CASSQGANTEAFF.

This sequence joins TRBV29-1 and TRBJ2-1; D may be TRBD2 (6 bases). Deletions cut 2 bases from V and 3 bases from J, with 11 bases between. Germline V CDR1 and CDR2: SQVTM, ANQGSEA. This CDR3 is 14 amino acids long. CDR3 amino acids: CSVELAENYNEQFF. The CDR3 DNA reads TGCAGCGTTGAATTAGCGGAGAACTACAATGAGCAGTTCTTC.

This clone was observed a single time. The V call is TRBV25-1, the J call TRBJ1-4; D call uncertain. The length of the CDR3 is 17 residues. Trimming pared 2 bases from V and 0 bases from J, leaving 13 bases between. The germline CDR1 and CDR2 sequences are MGHDK and SYGVNS. This CDR3 is CASSEARGVATNEKLFF. CDR3 coding DNA: TGTGCCAGCAGTGAAGCCAGAGGTGTTGCAACTAATGAAAAACTGTTTTTT.

The chain employs TRBV28 and TRBJ1-1, with 9 bases matching TRBD1. The V and J ends lost 5 bases and 6 bases, in that order; junction bases with no gene match: 7. Germline V gene data show CDR1 as MDHEN and CDR2 as SYDVKM. The CDR3 contains 14 residues. The CDR3, as DNA: TGTGCCAGCAGTCTGTGGACAGGGGACGCTGAAGCTTTCTTT. It translates to CASSLWTGDAEAFF.

The genes are TRBV29-1 and TRBJ1-2; weak D call: TRBD1 (6 bases). This CDR3 is built from 15 residues. Trimming removed 4 bases at V and 7 bases at J, with 22 bases between. From germline, CDR1 is SQVTM and CDR2 ANQGSEA. Here the CDR3 reads CSVGGNRDGLGGYTF. CDR3 nucleotide sequence: TGCAGCGTTGGGGGGAACAGGGACGGCTTGGGTGGCTACACCTTC.